This paragraph reports one T cell receptor (beta chain). The sample originates from a study of blood T cell repertoires in COVID-19. Background on the study: COVID-19 samples from acute and convalescent phases originated in the United States, Italy and Spain. The cDNA or gDNA used as material had been derived from T cells, B-cell-depleted T cells, or PBMCs.

In the source study's methods: How many nucleated cells were present was estimated from reference gene primer amplification. Using immunoSEQ multiplex PCR, the repertoire was profiled, and TCRdb retains in-frame clones only, with some absent. That table furnishes V, J and clone size, whereas the DNA furnished D and trimming. The table lists hundreds of thousands of clones, roughly 90% of them singletons. Trimming removed 4 bases from V and 2 bases from J, with 13 bases in between. Germline CDR1 is SGDLS and CDR2 is YYNGEE. The CDR3 length is 14 residues. This sequence originates from a woman under 40 with active or convalescent COVID-19. Sequenced sample: peripheral blood. V gene TRBV9 combines with J gene TRBJ2-7; tentative D call: TRBD2 (6 bases). As DNA, the CDR3 is TGTGCCAGCAGCCCGCTGCGGGATACCTACGAGCAGTACTTC. Encoded protein: CASSPLRDTYEQYF.